This T cell receptor (beta chain) originates from a study of shared clonotypes between healthy human individuals. Study findings and constraints: A generally larger estimated richness was seen in naive subsets than in memory subsets. Non-shared clonotypes had lower generation probabilities than those shared by all four donors.

CDR1 and CDR2 from the germline V gene are SGHAT and FQNNGV. V gave up 1 base and J gave up 4 bases, with 11 bases separating them. CDR3 length equals 15 residues. Naive CD45RA+ and memory CD45RA-negative subsets were split from CD4+ cells. This table comes from immunoSEQ multiplex PCR, and its TCRdb copy is limited to in-frame clones, with some not included. The sample holds approximately 2,300,000 clones, about nine tenths seen once. As concerns this clone: No antigen is known for it.

This TCR was sampled from a man aged 18 to 35 in good health. Some clones in this sample may be carry-over from other donors' samples. The chain uses TRBV11-2 and TRBJ2-1; D remains unclear. The source material was naive CD4+ T cells from PBMCs. The subset denotes: CD45RA+ positively selected. The CDR3 nucleotides are TGTGCCAGCAGCTTAGTTCTAGAAAAATACAATGAGCAGTTCTTC. Protein: CASSLVLEKYNEQFF.